The 32 T cell receptor beta chains below were found in one sample sequenced in a study of blood T cell repertoires in COVID-19. The assay was immunoSEQ multiplex PCR, and TCRdb's table has in-frame clones only and misses some. The data show roughly 220,000 clones, around four fifths seen once. The specimen sequenced was PBMCs or T cells enriched from blood (not recorded which). Source of these receptors: a man between 35 and 55 years old who had recovered from COVID-19.

This clone has a single count. This clone may be a read error of a much larger clone one base away. This CDR3 is also generated by other DNA sequences in the sample. This chain connects TRBV7-2 to TRBJ2-5; D is perhaps TRBD1 (6 bases). Per germline, CDR1 SGHTA and CDR2 FQGNSA. V lost 3 bases and J 4 bases, leaving 6 bases between the germline ends. There are 12 residues in the CDR3. The CDR3 protein is CASSFRGETQYF. In DNA form, the CDR3 reads TGTGCCAGCAGCTTCAGGGGAGAGACCCAGTACTTC. Full variable domain (rest looked up from reference TRBV7-2 and TRBJ2-5): GAGVSQSPSNKVTEKGKDVELRCDPISGHTALYWYRQSLGQGLEFLIYFQGNSAPDKSGLPSDRFSAERTGGSVSTLTIQRTQQEDSAVYLCASSFRGETQYFGPGTRLLVL.

The V gene is TRBV21-1, the J gene TRBJ1-1; the DNA was not compared with TRBD1, the D call given in the table. TRBV21-1 is recorded as a pseudogene. The CDR3 runs to 20 residues. The DNA for the CDR3 is TGTGCCAGCAGCAAGGTTCCCGGCCACAGGGGGCGGACGTTGAACACTGAAGCTTTCTTT. This codes for CASSKVPGHRGRTLNTEAFF.

V and J are TRBV27 and TRBJ1-3, with a tentative D call TRBD1 (6 bases). CDR3 length: 14 amino acids. V lost 3 bases, J lost 2 bases, and 8 bases lay in between. The germline V gene encodes CDR1 MNHEY and CDR2 SMNVEV (reference sequence). CDR3 nucleotide sequence: TGTGCCAGCAGTTTGTCAGGGGCTGGAAACACCATATATTTT. Its protein product is CASSLSGAGNTIYF.

The V and J genes are TRBV28 and TRBJ2-5; 11 bases map to TRBD2. V shed 5 bases and J 9 bases; nucleotides not matched to a gene: 17. This CDR3 is 17 amino acids long. Germline V gives CDR1 MDHEN, CDR2 SYDVKM. The CDR3 DNA is TGTGCCAGCAGTCCCGTGACTAGCGGGGCCCTTCGGGGGGCCCAGTACTTC. The encoded protein is CASSPVTSGALRGAQYF.

A single count supports this clone. This sample includes further DNA sequences coding for the same CDR3. The rearrangement joins TRBV4-1 to TRBJ2-7; 9 bases match TRBD1. The length of the CDR3 is 13 residues. The germline V gene has CDR1 MGHRA and CDR2 YSYEKL. V was pared by 3 bases and J by 5 bases, with 2 bases of the junction left unmatched. The CDR3: CASSHRTGDEQYF. In DNA, the CDR3 is TGCGCCAGCAGCCACAGGACAGGGGACGAGCAGTACTTC.

The chain recombines TRBV15 with TRBJ1-1, with D possibly matching TRBD1 (6 bases). Germline-derived CDR1 and CDR2 are LNHNV and YYDKDF (reference sequence). V gave up 8 bases and J gave up 2 bases, with 12 bases separating them. This CDR3 is built from 13 residues. DNA of the CDR3: TGTGCCACCCAGAGGGGGACCAACACTGAAGCTTTCTTT. This codes for CATQRGTNTEAFF.

The J gene is TRBJ1-2, the V gene TRBV6-1; unclear D gene. Looked up from germline, CDR1 is MNHNS and CDR2 is SASEGT. Trimming left V 2 bases short and J 4 bases short, with 14 bases between. The CDR3 totals 15 residues. The CDR3 DNA follows: TGTGCCAGCAGTGAACAGGAAGTATCCCTCTATGGCTACACCTTC. The encoded protein is CASSEQEVSLYGYTF.

The rearrangement uses TRBV9 and TRBJ2-1; TRBD2 matches at 7 bases. The V and J ends lost 0 bases and 8 bases, in that order; junction bases with no gene match: 5. Germline CDR1 is SGDLS and CDR2 is YYNGEE. The CDR3 length is 14 residues. The CDR3 spells CASSVDPTSYEQFF. The CDR3 DNA reads TGTGCCAGCAGCGTAGACCCGACTAGCTATGAGCAGTTCTTC.

V usage is TRBV2 and J usage is TRBJ2-2, with D possibly being TRBD2 (6 bases). Germline values: CDR1 SNHLY, CDR2 FYNNEI. This CDR3 spans 13 amino acids. V lost 7 bases, J lost 2 bases, and 8 bases lay in between. CDR3 nucleotides: TGTGCCAGCACGGAGGGTAACACCGGGGAGCTGTTTTTT. Encoded protein: CASTEGNTGELFF.

This clone appeared a single time. V usage is TRBV27 and J usage is TRBJ2-2, with TRBD1 identical over 8 bases. Germline loops: CDR1 MNHEY, CDR2 SMNVEV (reference sequence). CDR3 size: 17 residues. V shed 4 bases, J shed 5 bases, and the junction held 12 bases outside the gene matches. DNA of the CDR3: TGTGCCAGCAGTTCCGACAGGGGTAGGACCATTACCGGGGAGCTGTTTTTT. It codes for CASSSDRGRTITGELFF.

V gene TRBV7-3 combines with J gene TRBJ2-2; 8 nucleotides agree with TRBD2. CDR1 SGHTA and CDR2 FQGTGA come from the germline V gene. After removal of 0 bases from V and 6 bases from J, the junction contained 3 bases not matched to a gene. CDR3 length equals 15 residues. The CDR3 reads CASSLTAGVPGELFF. The CDR3 DNA reads TGTGCCAGCAGCTTAACAGCGGGAGTCCCCGGGGAGCTGTTTTTT.

This chain connects TRBV6-5 to TRBJ2-1; 7 bases agree with TRBD2. Trimming at V came to 0 bases and at J to 1 base, leaving 3 bases not matched to a gene. The CDR3 is 16 residues long. Germline CDR1 is MNHEY and CDR2 is SVGAGI. CDR3 loop: CASSYSISGSYNEQFF. In nucleotides, the CDR3 is TGTGCCAGCAGTTACTCTATTAGCGGGTCCTACAATGAGCAGTTCTTC.

The rearrangement uses TRBV5-6 and TRBJ2-7; TRBD1 aligns across 10 bases. V was pared by 4 bases and J by 5 bases, with 6 bases of the junction left unmatched. The CDR3 extends over 14 amino acids. Per the germline V gene, CDR1 is SGHDT and CDR2 is YYEEEE. The CDR3 DNA reads TGTGCCAGCAGCCCGACAGGGGGCTTCAACGAGCAGTACTTC. It is translated as CASSPTGGFNEQYF.

This clone showed up just a few times. The chain employs TRBV5-1 and TRBJ1-2; 8 bases align to TRBD1. Germline V gene sequence: CDR1 SGHRS, CDR2 YFSETQ. V trimming: 4 bases; J trimming: 2 bases; junction bases outside the gene matches: 4. This CDR3 has 14 residues. The CDR3 DNA reads TGCGCCAGCAGCGAACAGGGGGTGAACTATGGCTACACCTTC. This encodes CASSEQGVNYGYTF.

The chain couples TRBV27 to TRBJ2-7, with D possibly TRBD2 on 6 matching bases. Trimming stripped 6 bases from V and 4 bases from J, with 19 bases between. The CDR3 loop spans 15 amino acids. Germline V CDR1 and CDR2: MNHEY, SMNVEV (reference sequence). CDR3 sequence reads: CASRTFGTSSYEQYF. DNA for the CDR3: TGTGCCAGCAGAACCTTCGGGACTTCCTCGTACGAGCAGTACTTC.

The CDR3 DNA follows: TGTGCCAGCAGGAGCTCCTACGAGCAGTACTTC. Protein sequence: CASRSSYEQYF. This chain joins TRBV27 and TRBJ2-7; no firm D call. Germline CDR1 is MNHEY and CDR2 is SMNVEV (reference sequence). The ends were cut back, 6 bases at V and 0 bases at J, with 3 bases in the middle. The CDR3 totals 11 residues.

In regard to this clone: At one boundary the junction diverges from the germline segment, which might be a read error. The J gene is TRBJ2-5, the V gene TRBV7-8; TRBD1 agrees at 8 bases. CDR3 length: 11 amino acids. Germline-derived CDR1 and CDR2 are SGHVS and FQNEAQ. The CDR3 sequence is CASSLTGEPNF. Here the CDR3 DNA reads TGTGCCAGCAGCCTGACAGGGGAACCGAACTTC.

This chain uses TRBV7-2 with TRBJ2-7; 12 nucleotides line up with TRBD2. Germline V lookup: CDR1 SGHTA, CDR2 FQGNSA. CDR3 size: 15 residues. J was trimmed by 2 bases and V by 6 bases; bases with no gene match: 5. CDR3 amino acids: CASSPLAGGTYEQYF. The CDR3 DNA follows: TGTGCCAGCAGTCCACTAGCGGGGGGAACCTACGAGCAGTACTTC.

This clone was seen only once. V usage is TRBV18 and J usage is TRBJ2-3, with TRBD1 identical over 8 bases. The CDR3 loop spans 17 amino acids. Germline CDR1 KGHSH, CDR2 LQKENI. J lost 2 bases, V lost 3 bases, and 10 bases had no gene match. CDR3 DNA sequence: TGTGCCAGCTCACCCGCCAGAAGGACAGGGCCCACAGATACGCAGTATTTT. This encodes CASSPARRTGPTDTQYF.

The chain links TRBV4-2 to TRBJ1-2; 9 positions agree with TRBD1. CDR1 is LGHNA and CDR2 is YNFKEQ in the germline V gene. This CDR3 has 16 residues. V lost 0 bases to trimming and J lost 8 bases; unmatched junction nucleotides: 10. CDR3 nucleotide sequence: TGTGCCAGCAGCCAAGATCAGAGGGACAGGGTTCGCGGCTACACCTTC. It codes for CASSQDQRDRVRGYTF.

The V call is TRBV7-2, the J call TRBJ1-2; D remains ambiguous. Deletions cut 3 bases from V and 5 bases from J, with 10 bases between. CDR1 SGHTA and CDR2 FQGNSA come from the germline V gene. CDR3 length: 13 amino acids. The CDR3 DNA is TGTGCCAGCAGCTTTAACTATAATTATGGCTACACCTTC. Protein sequence: CASSFNYNYGYTF.

The chain combines TRBV24-1 with TRBJ2-1; 10 bases agree with TRBD1. The V gene's germline CDR1 is KGHDR and CDR2 SFDVKD. The CDR3 contains 17 residues. Germline trimming cut 4 bases from V and 10 bases from J; bases unmatched to any gene: 15. The CDR3 DNA reads TGTGCCACCAGTGACCCCAGGAAGACAGGGGGCCCCAGGGAGCAGTTCTTC. This translates into CATSDPRKTGGPREQFF.

CDR3 protein: CASSYQEGYTEAFF. The CDR3 nucleotides read TGTGCCAGCAGTTACCAGGAGGGGTACACTGAAGCTTTCTTT. The rearrangement links TRBV6-2 or TRBV6-3 to TRBJ1-1; a weak D match, TRBD1 (5 bases). The CDR3 has 14 amino acids. From germline, CDR1 is MNHEY and CDR2 SVGEGT. Trimming removed 2 bases from V and 3 bases from J, with 10 bases in between.

This rearrangement joins TRBV4-1 to TRBJ1-2; weak D call: TRBD1 (6 bases). Germline V gene data show CDR1 as MGHRA and CDR2 as YSYEKL. The germline V and J ends were trimmed by 0 bases and 4 bases, with 12 bases remaining between them. The CDR3 spans 15 residues. As DNA, the CDR3 is TGCGCCAGCAGCCAAGATCGAGGACAGCCCTATGGCTACACCTTC. This encodes CASSQDRGQPYGYTF.

The rearrangement uses TRBV19 and TRBJ1-5; perhaps TRBD1 as D (6 bases). V gave up 5 bases and J gave up 4 bases, with 9 bases separating them. This CDR3 is built from 13 residues. Germline loops: CDR1 LNHDA, CDR2 SQIVND (reference sequence). CDR3 residues: CASSRQDNQPQHF. CDR3 DNA sequence: TGTGCCAGTAGTCGACAGGATAATCAGCCCCAGCATTTT.

This sequence joins TRBV9 and TRBJ2-5; 8 bases align to TRBD1. The CDR3 runs 14 residues. Germline V gene data show CDR1 as SGDLS and CDR2 as YYNGEE. Losses at the gene ends were 0 bases for V and 4 bases for J; bases not matched to a gene: 2. The DNA of the CDR3 is TGTGCCAGCAGCGTAGCACAGGGGGGAGAGACCCAGTACTTC. Protein sequence: CASSVAQGGETQYF.

The chain recombines TRBV24-1 with TRBJ2-3; D not certain. Deletions cut 5 bases from V and 3 bases from J, with 8 bases between. The CDR3 is 13 amino acids. Germline V gives CDR1 KGHDR, CDR2 SFDVKD. DNA for the CDR3: TGTGCCACCAGTGTCGGAGCTACAGATACGCAGTATTTT. Its protein product is CATSVGATDTQYF.

V and J are TRBV2 and TRBJ1-2; TRBD1 might be the D (6 bases). V lost 0 bases and J lost 7, with 12 bases in between. The CDR3 totals 14 residues. CDR1 and CDR2 (germline): SNHLY, FYNNEI. In DNA, the CDR3 is TGTGCCAGCAGTGAAGCGAGGGGGGGTCCTGGCTACACCTTC. It codes for CASSEARGGPGYTF. The variable domain in full, completed from reference TRBV2 and TRBJ1-2, reads EPEVTQTPSHQVTQMGQEVILRCVPISNHLYFYWYRQILGQKVEFLVSFYNNEISEKSEIFDDQFSVERPDGSNFTLKIRSTKLEDSAMYFCASSEARGGPGYTFGSGTRLTVV.

There are a few counts of this clone. The V and J genes are TRBV5-4 and TRBJ1-5; D is ambiguous. CDR3 length: 15 residues. Germline CDR1 is SGHNT and CDR2 is YYREEE (reference sequence). V shed 2 bases and J shed 0 bases, with 9 bases lying between them. CDR3 coding DNA: TGTGCCAGCAGCTTAAAGCCCGATAGCAATCAGCCCCAGCATTTT. This translates into CASSLKPDSNQPQHF.

The count of this clone is one. The gene calls are TRBV2 and TRBJ2-7; 7 positions agree with TRBD1. CDR3 length equals 15 residues. The V gene's germline CDR1 is SNHLY and CDR2 FYNNEI. The trim removed 7 bases at V and 4 bases at J, leaving 13 bases unmatched. CDR3 loop: CASTSNRGVGYEQYF. CDR3 DNA: TGTGCCAGCACCTCAAACAGGGGAGTAGGATACGAGCAGTACTTC. Using reference TRBV2 and TRBJ2-7 for the parts outside the CDR3, the full variable domain is EPEVTQTPSHQVTQMGQEVILRCVPISNHLYFYWYRQILGQKVEFLVSFYNNEISEKSEIFDDQFSVERPDGSNFTLKIRSTKLEDSAMYFCASTSNRGVGYEQYFGPGTRLTVT.

The chain is built from TRBV13 and TRBJ1-2; 9 bases align to TRBD1. This CDR3 is 15 amino acids long. Germline V gene lookup returns CDR1 PRHDT and CDR2 FYEKMQ (reference sequence). V shed 6 bases, J shed 2 bases, and the junction held 7 bases outside the gene matches. CDR3 DNA: TGTGCCAGCAGTCGCGGACAGGGGCTGAACTATGGCTACACCTTC. Its protein is CASSRGQGLNYGYTF. Variable domain in full (rest from reference TRBV13 and TRBJ1-2): AAGVIQSPRHLIKEKRETATLKCYPIPRHDTVYWYQQGPGQDPQFLISFYEKMQSDKGSIPDRFSAQQFSDYHSELNMSSLELGDSALYFCASSRGQGLNYGYTFGSGTRLTVV.

The rearrangement links TRBV27 to TRBJ1-5; 8 bases line up with TRBD1. Germline V gene sequence: CDR1 MNHEY, CDR2 SMNVEV (reference sequence). CDR3 length: 14 amino acids. After removal of 5 bases from V and 5 bases from J, the junction contained 5 bases not matched to a gene. CDR3 region: CASSPYRGDQPQHF. The DNA for the CDR3 is TGTGCCAGCAGTCCCTACAGGGGGGATCAGCCCCAGCATTTT.